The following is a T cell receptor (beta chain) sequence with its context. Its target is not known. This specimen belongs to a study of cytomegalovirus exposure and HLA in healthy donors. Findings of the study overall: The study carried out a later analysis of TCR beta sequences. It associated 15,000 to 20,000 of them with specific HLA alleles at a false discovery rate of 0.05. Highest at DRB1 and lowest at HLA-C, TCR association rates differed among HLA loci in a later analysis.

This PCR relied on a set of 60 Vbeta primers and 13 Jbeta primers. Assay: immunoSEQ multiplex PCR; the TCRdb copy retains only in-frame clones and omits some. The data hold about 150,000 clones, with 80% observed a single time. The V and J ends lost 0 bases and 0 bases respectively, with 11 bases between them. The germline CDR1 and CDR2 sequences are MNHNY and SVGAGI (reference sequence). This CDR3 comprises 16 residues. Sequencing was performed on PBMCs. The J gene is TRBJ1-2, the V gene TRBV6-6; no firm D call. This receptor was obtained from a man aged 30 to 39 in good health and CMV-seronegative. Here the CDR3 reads CASSYSEDVANYGYTF. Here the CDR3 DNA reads TGTGCCAGCAGTTACTCGGAGGACGTAGCTAACTATGGCTACACCTTC.